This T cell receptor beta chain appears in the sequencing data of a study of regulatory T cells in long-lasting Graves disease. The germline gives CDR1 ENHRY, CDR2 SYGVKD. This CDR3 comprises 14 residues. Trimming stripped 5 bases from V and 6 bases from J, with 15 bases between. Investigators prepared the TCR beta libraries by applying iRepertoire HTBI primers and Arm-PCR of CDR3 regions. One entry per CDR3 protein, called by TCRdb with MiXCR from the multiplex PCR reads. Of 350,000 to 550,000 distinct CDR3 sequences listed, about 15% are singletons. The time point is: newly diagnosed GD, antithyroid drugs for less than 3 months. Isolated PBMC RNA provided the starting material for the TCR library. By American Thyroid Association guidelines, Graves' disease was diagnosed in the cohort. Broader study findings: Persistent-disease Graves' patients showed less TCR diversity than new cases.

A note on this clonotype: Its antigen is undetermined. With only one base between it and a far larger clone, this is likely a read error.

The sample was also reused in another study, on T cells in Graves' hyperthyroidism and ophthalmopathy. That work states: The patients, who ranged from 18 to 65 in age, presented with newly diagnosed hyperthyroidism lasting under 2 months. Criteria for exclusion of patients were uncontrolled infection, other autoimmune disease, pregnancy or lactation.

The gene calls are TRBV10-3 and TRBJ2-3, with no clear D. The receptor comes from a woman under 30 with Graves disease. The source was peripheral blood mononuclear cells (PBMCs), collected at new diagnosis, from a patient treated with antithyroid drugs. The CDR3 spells CAISLTAVVDTQYF. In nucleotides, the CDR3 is TGTGCCATCAGTTTAACAGCTGTAGTGGATACGCAGTATTTT.